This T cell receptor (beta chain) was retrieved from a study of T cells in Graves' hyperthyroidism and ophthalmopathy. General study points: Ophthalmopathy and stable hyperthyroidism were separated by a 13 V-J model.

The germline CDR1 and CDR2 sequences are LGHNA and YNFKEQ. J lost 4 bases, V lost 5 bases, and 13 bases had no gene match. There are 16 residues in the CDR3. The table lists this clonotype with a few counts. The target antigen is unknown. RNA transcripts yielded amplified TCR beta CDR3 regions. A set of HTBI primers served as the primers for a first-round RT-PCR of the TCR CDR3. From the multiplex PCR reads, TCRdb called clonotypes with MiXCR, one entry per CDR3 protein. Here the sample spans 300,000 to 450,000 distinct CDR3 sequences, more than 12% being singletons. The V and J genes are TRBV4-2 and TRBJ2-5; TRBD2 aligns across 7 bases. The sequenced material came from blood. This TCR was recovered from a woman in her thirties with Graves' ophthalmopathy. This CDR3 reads CASSSTPLAVTETQYF. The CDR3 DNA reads TGTGCCAGCAGCTCTACCCCCCTAGCGGTGACAGAGACCCAGTACTTC.